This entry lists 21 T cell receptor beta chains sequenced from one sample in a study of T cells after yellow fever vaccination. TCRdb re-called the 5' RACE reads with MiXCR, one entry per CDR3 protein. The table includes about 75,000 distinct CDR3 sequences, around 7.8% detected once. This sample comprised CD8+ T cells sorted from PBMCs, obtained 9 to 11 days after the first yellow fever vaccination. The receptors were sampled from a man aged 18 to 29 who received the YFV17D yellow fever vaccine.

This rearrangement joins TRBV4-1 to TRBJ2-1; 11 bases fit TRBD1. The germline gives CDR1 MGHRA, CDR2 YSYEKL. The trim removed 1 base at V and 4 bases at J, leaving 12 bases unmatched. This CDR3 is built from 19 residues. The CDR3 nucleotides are TGCGCCAGCAGCCAAGGGGGGGCTGGACAGGGGGCGGAATACAATGAGCAGTTCTTC. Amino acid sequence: CASSQGGAGQGAEYNEQFF.

CDR3 loop: CASSLGQVETQYF. In DNA, the CDR3 is TGCGCCAGCAGCCTCGGACAGGTGGAGACCCAGTACTTC. V is TRBV5-1 and J is TRBJ2-5; 7 positions agree with TRBD1. In germline, CDR1 is SGHRS, CDR2 YFSETQ. This CDR3 is built from 13 residues. V shed 4 bases and J 5 bases; nucleotides not matched to a gene: 5.

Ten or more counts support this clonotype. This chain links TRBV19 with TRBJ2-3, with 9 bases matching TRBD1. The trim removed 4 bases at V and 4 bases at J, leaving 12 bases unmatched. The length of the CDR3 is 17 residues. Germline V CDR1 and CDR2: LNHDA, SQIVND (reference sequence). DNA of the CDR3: TGTGCCAGTAGTACCTACCGACAGGGGGAAAGTGCAGATACGCAGTATTTT. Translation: CASSTYRQGESADTQYF.

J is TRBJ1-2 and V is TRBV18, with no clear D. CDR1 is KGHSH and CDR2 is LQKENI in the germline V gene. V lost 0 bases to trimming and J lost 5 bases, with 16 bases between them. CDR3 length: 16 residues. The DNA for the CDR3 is TGTGCCAGCTCACCACCCCAAAGCTCGAGGAAATATGGCTACACCTTC. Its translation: CASSPPQSSRKYGYTF.

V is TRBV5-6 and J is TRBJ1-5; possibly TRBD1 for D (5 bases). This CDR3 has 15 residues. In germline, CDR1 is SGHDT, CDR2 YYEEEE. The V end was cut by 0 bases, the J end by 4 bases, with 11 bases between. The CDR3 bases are TGTGCCAGCAGCTTGGCTCCAGGGCCAAATCAGCCCCAGCATTTT. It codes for CASSLAPGPNQPQHF.

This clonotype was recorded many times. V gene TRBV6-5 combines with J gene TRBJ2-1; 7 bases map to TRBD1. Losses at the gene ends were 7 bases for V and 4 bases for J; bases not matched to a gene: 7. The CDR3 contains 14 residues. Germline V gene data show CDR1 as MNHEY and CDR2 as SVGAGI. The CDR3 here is CASKPGQTYNEQFF. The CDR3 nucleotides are TGTGCCAGCAAACCGGGACAGACTTACAATGAGCAGTTCTTC.

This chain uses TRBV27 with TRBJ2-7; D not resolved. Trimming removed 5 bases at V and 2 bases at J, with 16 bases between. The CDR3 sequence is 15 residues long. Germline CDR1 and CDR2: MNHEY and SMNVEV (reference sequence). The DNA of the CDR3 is TGTGCCAGCAGTGAGAACTGGGCAGCCACCTACGAGCAGTACTTC. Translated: CASSENWAATYEQYF.

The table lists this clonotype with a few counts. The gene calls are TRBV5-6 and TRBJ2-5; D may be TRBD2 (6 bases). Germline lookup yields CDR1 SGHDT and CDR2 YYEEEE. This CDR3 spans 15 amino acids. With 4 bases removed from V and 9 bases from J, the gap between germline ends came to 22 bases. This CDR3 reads CASSGGTGLFQAQYF. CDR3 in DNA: TGTGCCAGCAGCGGCGGGACGGGCCTGTTTCAGGCCCAGTACTTC.

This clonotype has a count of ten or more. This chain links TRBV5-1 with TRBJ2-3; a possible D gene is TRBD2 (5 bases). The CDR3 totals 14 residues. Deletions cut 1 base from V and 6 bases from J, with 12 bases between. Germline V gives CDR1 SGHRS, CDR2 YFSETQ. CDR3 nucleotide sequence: TGCGCCAGCAGCTTGCGGCCGGAGGCGGATACGCAGTATTTT. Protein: CASSLRPEADTQYF.

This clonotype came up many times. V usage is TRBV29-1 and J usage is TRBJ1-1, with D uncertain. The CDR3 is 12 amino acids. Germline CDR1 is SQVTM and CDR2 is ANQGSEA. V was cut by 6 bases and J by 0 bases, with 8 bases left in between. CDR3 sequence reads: CSVVDVNTEAFF. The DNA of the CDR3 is TGCAGCGTCGTTGACGTGAACACTGAAGCTTTCTTT.

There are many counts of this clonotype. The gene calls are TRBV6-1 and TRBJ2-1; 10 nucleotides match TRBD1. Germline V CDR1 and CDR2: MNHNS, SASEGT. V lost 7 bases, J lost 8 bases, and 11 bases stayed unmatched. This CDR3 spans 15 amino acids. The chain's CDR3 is CASTPRDRGYHEQFF. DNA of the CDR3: TGTGCCAGCACTCCCCGGGACAGGGGTTACCATGAGCAGTTCTTC.

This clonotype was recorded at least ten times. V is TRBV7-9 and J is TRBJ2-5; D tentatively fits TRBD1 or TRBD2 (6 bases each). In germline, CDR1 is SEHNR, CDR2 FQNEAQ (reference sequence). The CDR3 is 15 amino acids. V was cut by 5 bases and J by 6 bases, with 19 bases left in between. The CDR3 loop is CASSPRGGGTQTQYF. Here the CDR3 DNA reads TGTGCCAGCAGCCCTCGTGGGGGCGGGACCCAGACCCAGTACTTC.

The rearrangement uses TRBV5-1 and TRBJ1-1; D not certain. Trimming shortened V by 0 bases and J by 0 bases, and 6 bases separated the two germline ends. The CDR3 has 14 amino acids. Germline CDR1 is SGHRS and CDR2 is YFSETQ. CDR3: CASSLGTLNTEAFF. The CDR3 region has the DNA TGCGCCAGCAGCTTGGGAACCCTGAACACTGAAGCTTTCTTT. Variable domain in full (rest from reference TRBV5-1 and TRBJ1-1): KAGVTQTPRYLIKTRGQQVTLSCSPISGHRSVSWYQQTPGQGLQFLFEYFSETQRNKGNFPGRFSGRQFSNSRSEMNVSTLELGDSALYLCASSLGTLNTEAFFGQGTRLTVV.

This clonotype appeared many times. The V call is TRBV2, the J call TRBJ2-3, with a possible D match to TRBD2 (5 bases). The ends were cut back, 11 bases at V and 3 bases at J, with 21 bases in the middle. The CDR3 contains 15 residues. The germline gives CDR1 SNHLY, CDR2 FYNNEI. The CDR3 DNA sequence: TGTGCCTGTCTTTCAGCGGAATACGGAACAGATACGCAGTATTTT. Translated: CACLSAEYGTDTQYF. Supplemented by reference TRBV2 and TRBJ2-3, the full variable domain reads EPEVTQTPSHQVTQMGQEVILRCVPISNHLYFYWYRQILGQKVEFLVSFYNNEISEKSEIFDDQFSVERPDGSNFTLKIRSTKLEDSAMYFCACLSAEYGTDTQYFGPGTRLTVL.

The CDR3 sequence: CASSPDRDVNEKLFF. Written as DNA, the CDR3 is TGTGCCAGCTCACCCGACAGGGATGTTAATGAAAAACTGTTTTTT. V gene TRBV18 combines with J gene TRBJ1-4, with 7 bases lining up with TRBD1. V lost 3 bases and J lost 4; bases outside the gene matches: 5. Germline CDR1 reads KGHSH; CDR2 reads LQKENI. The CDR3 loop spans 15 amino acids.

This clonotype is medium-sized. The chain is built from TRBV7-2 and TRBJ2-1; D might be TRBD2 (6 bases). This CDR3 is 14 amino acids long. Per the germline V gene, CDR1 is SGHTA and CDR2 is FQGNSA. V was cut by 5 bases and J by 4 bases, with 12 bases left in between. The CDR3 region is CASSPPEGYNEQFF. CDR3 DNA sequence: TGTGCCAGCAGCCCGCCGGAGGGGTACAATGAGCAGTTCTTC.

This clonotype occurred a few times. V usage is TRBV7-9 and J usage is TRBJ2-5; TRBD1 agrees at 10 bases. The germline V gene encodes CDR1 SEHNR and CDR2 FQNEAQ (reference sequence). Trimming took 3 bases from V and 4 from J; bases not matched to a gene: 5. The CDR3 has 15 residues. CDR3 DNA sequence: TGTGCCAGCAGCTTGCGGGACAGGGGAAGAGAGACCCAGTACTTC. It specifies CASSLRDRGRETQYF. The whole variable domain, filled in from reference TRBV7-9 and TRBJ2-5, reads DTGVSQNPRHKITKRGQNVTFRCDPISEHNRLYWYRQTLGQGPEFLTYFQNEAQLEKSRLLSDRFSAERPKGSFSTLEIQRTEQGDSAMYLCASSLRDRGRETQYFGPGTRLLVL.

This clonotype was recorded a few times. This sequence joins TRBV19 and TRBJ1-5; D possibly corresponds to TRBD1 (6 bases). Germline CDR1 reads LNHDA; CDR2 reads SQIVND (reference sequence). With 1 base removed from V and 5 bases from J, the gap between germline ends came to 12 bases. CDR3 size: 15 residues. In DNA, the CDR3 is TGTGCCAGTAGTATAGTCAGGGGAAGGGATCAGCCCCAGCATTTT. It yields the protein CASSIVRGRDQPQHF.

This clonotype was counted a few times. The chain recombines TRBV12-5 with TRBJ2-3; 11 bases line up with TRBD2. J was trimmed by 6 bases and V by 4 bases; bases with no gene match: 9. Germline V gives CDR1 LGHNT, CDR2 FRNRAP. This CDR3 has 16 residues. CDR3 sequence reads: CASGYGSSGGLDTQYF. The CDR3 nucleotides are TGTGCTAGTGGTTACGGATCTAGCGGGGGGTTGGATACGCAGTATTTT.

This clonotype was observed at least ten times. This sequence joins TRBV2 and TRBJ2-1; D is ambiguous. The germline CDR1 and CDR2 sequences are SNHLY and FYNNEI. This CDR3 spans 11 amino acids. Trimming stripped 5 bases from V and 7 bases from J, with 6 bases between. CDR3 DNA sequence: TGTGCCAGCAGTCGGATGAATGAGCAGTTCTTC. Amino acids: CASSRMNEQFF.

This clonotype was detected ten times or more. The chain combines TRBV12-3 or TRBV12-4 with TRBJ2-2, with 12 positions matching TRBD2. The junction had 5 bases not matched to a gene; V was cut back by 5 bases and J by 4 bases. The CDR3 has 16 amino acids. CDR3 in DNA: TGTGCCAGCAGTCCAGGGACTAGCGGGCCCACCGGGGAGCTGTTTTTT. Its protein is CASSPGTSGPTGELFF.